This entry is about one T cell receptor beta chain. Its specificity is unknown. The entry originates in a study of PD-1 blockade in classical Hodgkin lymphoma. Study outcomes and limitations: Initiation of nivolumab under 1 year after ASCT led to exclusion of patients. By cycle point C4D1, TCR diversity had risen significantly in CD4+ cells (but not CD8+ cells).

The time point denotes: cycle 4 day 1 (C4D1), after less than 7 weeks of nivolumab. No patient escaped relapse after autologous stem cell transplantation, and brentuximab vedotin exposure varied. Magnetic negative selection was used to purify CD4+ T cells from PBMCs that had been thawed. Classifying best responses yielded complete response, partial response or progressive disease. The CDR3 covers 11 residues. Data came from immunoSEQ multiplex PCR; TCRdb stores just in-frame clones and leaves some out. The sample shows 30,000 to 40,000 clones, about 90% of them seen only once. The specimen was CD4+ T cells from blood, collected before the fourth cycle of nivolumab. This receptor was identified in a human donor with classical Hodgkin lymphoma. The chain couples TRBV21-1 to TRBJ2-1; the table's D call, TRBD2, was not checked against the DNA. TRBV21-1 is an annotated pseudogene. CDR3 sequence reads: CARLGGDEQFF. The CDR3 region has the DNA TGTGCCAGGCTCGGCGGGGATGAGCAGTTCTTC.